The 13 T cell receptor beta chains below were found in one sample sequenced in a study of early T cells in non-severe SARS-CoV-2 infection. TCRdb re-called the 5' RACE reads with MiXCR, one entry per CDR3 protein. The table lists over 85,000 distinct CDR3 sequences, roughly 14% of them singletons, with approximately 6% in the top ten. The sample consisted of whole blood. The receptors were gathered from an adult who was a healthcare worker with PCR-confirmed SARS-CoV-2 infection or an uninfected control (not recorded which).

This clonotype was observed at least ten times. The chain has TRBV6-6 and TRBJ1-4; maybe TRBD1 (5 bases). This CDR3 has 15 amino acids. Per the germline V gene, CDR1 is MNHNY and CDR2 is SVGAGI (reference sequence). V shed 4 bases and J shed 7 bases, with 16 bases lying between them. The CDR3 DNA is TGTGCCAGCAGTTCCGCTGGGGGGTCTAGTGAAAAACTGTTTTTT. Its protein is CASSSAGGSSEKLFF.

A remark on this clonotype: The junction departs from the called germline gene at one end, perhaps through a read error. CDR3 amino acids: CASSLNGGEAFF. The CDR3 DNA is TGTGCCAGCAGTTTAAACGGGGGTGAAGCTTTCTTT. The chain recombines TRBV7-3 with TRBJ1-1; TRBD1 is a possible D gene (5 bases). CDR3 size: 12 residues. Germline CDR1 is SGHTA and CDR2 is FQGTGA.

This sequence joins TRBV20-1 and TRBJ2-3; no clear D. From germline, CDR1 is DFQATT and CDR2 SNEGSKA (reference sequence). Trimming took off 0 bases at V and 2 bases at J, with 12 bases between the two ends. The CDR3 spans 15 residues. The DNA of the CDR3 is TGCAGTGCTAGAGATTGGTACCGATCCACAGATACGCAGTATTTT. Encoded protein: CSARDWYRSTDTQYF.

The rearrangement links TRBV24-1 to TRBJ1-1, with a weak D call TRBD1 (6 bases). The ends were cut back, 4 bases at V and 1 base at J, with 12 bases in the middle. Germline V gene lookup returns CDR1 KGHDR and CDR2 SFDVKD. This CDR3 is built from 15 residues. The CDR3 loop is CATSEETGPNTEAFF. DNA for the CDR3: TGTGCCACCAGTGAAGAGACAGGACCGAACACTGAAGCTTTCTTT.

This clonotype has just a few counts. CDR3 in amino acids: CASSLGDRGHEQFF. The CDR3 DNA reads as TGTGCCAGCAGCTTGGGGGACAGGGGGCATGAGCAGTTCTTC. This chain connects TRBV5-8 to TRBJ2-1; TRBD1 matches 12 bases. This CDR3 has 14 amino acids. The germline CDR1 and CDR2 sequences are SGHTS and YDEGEE. J gave up 8 bases and V 0 bases, and 0 bases lay outside the gene matches.

The J gene is TRBJ2-5, the V gene TRBV11-2, with 7 nucleotides matching TRBD1. V shed 2 bases, J shed 3 bases, and the junction held 6 bases outside the gene matches. The germline V gene has CDR1 SGHAT and CDR2 FQNNGV. The CDR3 loop spans 15 amino acids. For the CDR3, the DNA is TGTGCCAGCAGCTTACGACCAGGGGGTAAAGAGACCCAGTACTTC. Translation: CASSLRPGGKETQYF.

In its sample, this clonotype was seen a few times. The rearrangement uses TRBV18 and TRBJ2-5, with TRBD2 identical over 7 bases. V lost 0 bases, J lost 0 bases, and 4 bases stayed unmatched. This CDR3 region has 16 residues. Germline CDR1 is KGHSH and CDR2 is LQKENI. CDR3 sequence reads: CASSPPSGKYQETQYF. The CDR3 coding sequence is TGTGCCAGCTCACCACCGAGCGGGAAGTACCAAGAGACCCAGTACTTC.

A few counts support this clonotype. V usage is TRBV2 and J usage is TRBJ2-2; 9 nucleotides line up with TRBD1. Germline CDR1 SNHLY, CDR2 FYNNEI. Unmatched junction bases numbered 9, after V lost 8 bases and J lost 5 bases. CDR3 size: 15 residues. This CDR3 reads CASRDRGGRTGELFF. The CDR3 DNA sequence: TGTGCCAGCCGAGACAGGGGGGGTCGGACCGGGGAGCTGTTTTTT.

This clonotype was detected only a few times. This chain links TRBV7-3 with TRBJ2-2; the match to TRBD1 covers 9 bases. The CDR3 runs to 15 residues. In germline, CDR1 is SGHTA, CDR2 FQGTGA. The junction had 3 bases not matched to a gene; V was cut back by 2 bases and J by 5 bases. For the CDR3, the DNA is TGTGCCAGCAGCTTAGACAGGGGGAGGACCGGGGAGCTGTTTTTT. It encodes CASSLDRGRTGELFF.

This clonotype has just a few counts. This rearrangement joins TRBV12-3 or TRBV12-4 to TRBJ2-2, with 14 bases fitting TRBD2. V lost 8 bases, J lost 4 bases, and 6 bases stayed unmatched. The CDR3 loop spans 16 amino acids. The DNA of the CDR3 is TGTGCCAGCGGACTGACTAGCGGGAGGGCCACCGGGGAGCTGTTTTTT. It is translated as CASGLTSGRATGELFF.

V gene TRBV6-1 combines with J gene TRBJ2-2, with D perhaps TRBD1 (5 bases). The length of the CDR3 is 19 residues. Germline CDR1 MNHNS, CDR2 SASEGT. V lost 8 bases to trimming and J lost 3 bases, with 28 bases between them. The chain's CDR3 is CASRRQFVISVGDTGELFF. The CDR3 bases are TGTGCCAGCCGTCGACAATTCGTAATAAGTGTAGGGGACACCGGGGAGCTGTTTTTT.

The rearrangement joins TRBV10-1 to TRBJ2-7; 7 nucleotides match TRBD2. The CDR3 totals 18 residues. Looked up from germline, CDR1 is WNHNN and CDR2 is SYGVQD (reference sequence). After removal of 11 bases from V and 2 bases from J, the junction contained 24 bases not matched to a gene. CDR3 bases: TGCGCCCTACCAGTAACTAGGGCGGGAGAGCCCATGCCCTACGAGCAGTACTTC. It specifies CALPVTRAGEPMPYEQYF.

This clonotype was observed at least ten times. This chain links TRBV7-2 with TRBJ1-1, with D hard to call. CDR3 length: 13 residues. Germline V gene lookup returns CDR1 SGHTA and CDR2 FQGNSA. The germline V and J ends were trimmed by 5 bases and 0 bases, with 7 bases remaining between them. The CDR3: CASSILMNTEAFF. In nucleotides, the CDR3 is TGTGCCAGCAGCATCTTGATGAACACTGAAGCTTTCTTT.